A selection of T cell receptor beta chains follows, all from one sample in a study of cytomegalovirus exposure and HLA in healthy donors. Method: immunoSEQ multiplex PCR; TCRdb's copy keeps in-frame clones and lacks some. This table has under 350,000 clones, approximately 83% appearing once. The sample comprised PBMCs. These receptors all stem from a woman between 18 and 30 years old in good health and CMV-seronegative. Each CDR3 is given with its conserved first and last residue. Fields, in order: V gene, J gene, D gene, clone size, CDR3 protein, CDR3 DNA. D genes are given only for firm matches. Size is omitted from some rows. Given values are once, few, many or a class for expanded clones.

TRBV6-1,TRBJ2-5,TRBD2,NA,CASSGGLGVEETQYF,TGTGCCAGCAGTGGTGGACTAGGGGTGGAAGAGACCCAGTACTTC
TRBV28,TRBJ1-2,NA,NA,CASSLIGGVQNYGYTF,TGTGCCAGCAGTTTAATAGGGGGAGTACAAAACTATGGCTACACCTTC
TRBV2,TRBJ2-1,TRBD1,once,CAGTATYSYNEQFF,TGTGCCGGGACAGCGACCTACTCCTACAATGAGCAGTTCTTC
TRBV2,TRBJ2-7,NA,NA,CASSDRGGSYEQYF,TGTGCCAGCAGTGACAGGGGCGGTTCCTACGAGCAGTACTTC
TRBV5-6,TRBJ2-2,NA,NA,CASSLYGPLNTGELFF,TGTGCCAGCAGCTTGTATGGGCCATTGAACACCGGGGAGCTGTTTTTT
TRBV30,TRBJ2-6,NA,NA,CAWLMGRALSGANVLTF,TGTGCCTGGTTAATGGGCAGGGCCTTGTCCGGGGCCAACGTCCTGACTTTC
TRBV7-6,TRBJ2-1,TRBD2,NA,CASRLTSGASSYNEQFF,TGTGCCAGCAGACTAACTAGCGGGGCTTCCTCCTACAATGAGCAGTTCTTC
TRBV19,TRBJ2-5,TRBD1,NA,CASSIKTGGWETQYF,TGTGCCAGTAGTATAAAGACAGGGGGCTGGGAGACCCAGTACTTC
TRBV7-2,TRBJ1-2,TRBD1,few,CASRPAGQRYGYTF,TGTGCCAGCAGGCCTGCGGGACAGCGCTATGGCTACACCTTC
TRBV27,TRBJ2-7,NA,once,CASSLEGASYEQYF,TGTGCCAGCAGTTTGGAAGGGGCCTCCTACGAGCAGTACTTC
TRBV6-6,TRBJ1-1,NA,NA,CASSHTATEAFF,TGTGCCAGCAGTCATACAGCCACTGAAGCTTTCTTT
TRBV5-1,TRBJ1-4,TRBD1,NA,CASNDRGIGEKLFF,TGCGCCAGTAATGACAGGGGTATTGGTGAAAAACTGTTTTTT
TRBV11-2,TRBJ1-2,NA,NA,CASNSLRGTGYTF,TGTGCCAGCAACAGTTTGAGGGGGACTGGCTACACCTTC
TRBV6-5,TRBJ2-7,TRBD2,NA,CASSYYASGGSYEQYF,TGTGCCAGCAGTTACTATGCTAGCGGGGGGTCCTACGAGCAGTACTTC
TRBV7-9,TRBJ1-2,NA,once,CASSLVNIEGYAF,TGTGCCAGCAGCTTAGTGAATATCGAGGGCTACGCCTTC
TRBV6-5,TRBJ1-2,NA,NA,CASSYSQGQSGYGYTF,TGTGCCAGCAGTTACTCCCAGGGCCAATCGGGCTATGGCTACACCTTC
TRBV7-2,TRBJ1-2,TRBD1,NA,CASIIQGAGYGYTF,TGTGCCAGCATCATACAGGGGGCTGGCTATGGCTACACCTTC
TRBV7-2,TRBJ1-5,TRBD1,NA,CASSAGQGANQPQHF,TGTGCCAGCAGCGCCGGACAGGGGGCAAATCAGCCCCAGCATTTT
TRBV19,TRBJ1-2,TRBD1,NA,CASSKSGTANYGYTF,TGTGCCAGTAGTAAATCTGGGACAGCAAACTATGGCTACACCTTC
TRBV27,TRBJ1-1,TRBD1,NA,CASSLDRGVNTEAFF,TGTGCCAGCAGTTTAGACAGGGGGGTGAACACTGAAGCTTTCTTT
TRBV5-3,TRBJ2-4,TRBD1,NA,CARSRDRSDIQYF,TGTGCCAGAAGCCGGGACAGGTCGGACATTCAGTACTTC
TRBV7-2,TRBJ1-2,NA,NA,CASSLATETYGYTF,TGTGCCAGCAGCTTAGCGACAGAAACCTATGGCTACACCTTC
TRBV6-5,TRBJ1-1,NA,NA,CASSYSLLAGNTEAFF,TGTGCCAGCAGTTATAGTCTCTTGGCGGGGAACACTGAAGCTTTCTTT
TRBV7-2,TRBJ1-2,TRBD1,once,CASSPSPGQLYGYTF,TGTGCCAGCAGCCCATCGCCGGGACAGCTCTATGGCTACACCTTC
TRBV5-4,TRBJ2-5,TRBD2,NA,CASSLDLGTSGETQYF,TGTGCCAGCAGCTTGGATTTAGGGACTAGCGGGGAGACCCAGTACTTC
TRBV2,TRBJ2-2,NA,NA,CASSEAGMGASGELFF,TGTGCCAGCAGTGAAGCCGGTATGGGGGCATCCGGGGAGCTGTTTTTT
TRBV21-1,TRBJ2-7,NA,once,CASSKDTSGSSYEQYF,TGTGCCAGCAGCAAAGATACTAGCGGGTCTTCCTACGAGCAGTACTTC
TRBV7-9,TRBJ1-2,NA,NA,CASSPLTGNYGYTF,TGTGCCAGCAGCCCCTTGACGGGGAACTATGGCTACACCTTC
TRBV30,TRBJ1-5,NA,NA,CAWSPGGVGNQPQHF,TGTGCCTGGAGCCCCGGGGGTGTGGGCAATCAGCCCCAGCATTTT
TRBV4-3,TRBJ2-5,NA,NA,CASSQSGQETQYF,TGCGCCAGCAGCCAATCAGGGCAAGAGACCCAGTACTTC
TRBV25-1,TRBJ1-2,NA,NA,CASRENYGYTF,TGTGCCAGCCGCGAAAACTATGGCTACACCTTC
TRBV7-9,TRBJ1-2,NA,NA,CASSLLQGLVDYGYTF,TGTGCCAGCAGCTTATTACAGGGTCTGGTGGACTATGGCTACACCTTC
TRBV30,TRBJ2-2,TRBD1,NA,CAWRMTGTGNTGELFF,TGTGCCTGGAGAATGACCGGGACAGGAAACACCGGGGAGCTGTTTTTT
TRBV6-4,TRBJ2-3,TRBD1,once,CASSDSPGGRDTQYF,TGTGCCAGCAGTGACTCGCCAGGGGGAAGGGATACGCAGTATTTT
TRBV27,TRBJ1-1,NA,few,CASSPTGTPIEAFF,TGTGCCAGCAGCCCAACTGGGACACCGATTGAAGCTTTCTTT
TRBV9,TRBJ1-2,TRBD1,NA,CASSVGPTGGNYGYTF,TGTGCCAGCAGCGTGGGACCGACAGGGGGGAACTATGGCTACACCTTC
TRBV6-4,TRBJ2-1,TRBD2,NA,CASKTSGGAVEQFF,TGTGCCAGCAAAACTAGCGGGGGGGCGGTAGAGCAGTTCTTC
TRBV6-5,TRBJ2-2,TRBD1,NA,CASSLTGGAGELFF,TGTGCCAGCAGTCTAACAGGGGGAGCCGGGGAGCTGTTTTTT
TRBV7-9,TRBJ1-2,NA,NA,CASSSGVTLAGYTF,TGTGCCAGCAGCTCAGGGGTCACCCTCGCTGGCTACACCTTC
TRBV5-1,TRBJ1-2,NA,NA,CASSYQDPRVDYGYTF,TGCGCCAGCAGCTATCAAGATCCCAGGGTGGATTATGGCTACACCTTC
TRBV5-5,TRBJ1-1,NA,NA,CASSLVGAHTEAFF,TGTGCCAGCAGCTTGGTAGGGGCACACACTGAAGCTTTCTTT
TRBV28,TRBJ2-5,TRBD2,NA,CASSFPGGGGLADKETQYF,TGTGCCAGCAGTTTCCCTGGAGGGGGCGGACTAGCGGATAAAGAGACCCAGTACTTC
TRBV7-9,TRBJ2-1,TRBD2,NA,CASSYGLAGADEQFF,TGTGCCAGCAGCTACGGACTAGCGGGAGCGGATGAGCAGTTCTTC
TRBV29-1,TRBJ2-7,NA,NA,CSALGQVAYEQYF,TGCAGCGCTCTTGGTCAGGTCGCCTACGAGCAGTACTTC
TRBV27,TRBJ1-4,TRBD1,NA,CASTPGGVLANEKLFF,TGTGCCAGCACCCCAGGGGGCGTATTGGCTAATGAAAAACTGTTTTTT
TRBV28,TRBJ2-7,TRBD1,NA,CASSRTGTYEQYF,TGTGCCAGCAGCCGGACAGGGACCTACGAGCAGTACTTC
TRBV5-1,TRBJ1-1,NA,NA,CASNTGAEAFF,TGCGCCAGCAACACCGGGGCTGAAGCTTTCTTT
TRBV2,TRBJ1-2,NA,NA,CASSEAGRGGNYGYTF,TGTGCCAGCAGTGAAGCGGGGAGGGGAGGTAACTATGGCTACACCTTC
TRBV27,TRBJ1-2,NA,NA,CASSIARIDRNTFYGYTF,TGTGCCAGCAGTATAGCCCGAATAGACAGGAATACCTTCTATGGCTACACCTTC
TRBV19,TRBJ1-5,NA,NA,CASSIGQGLGQPQHF,TGTGCCAGTAGTATAGGTCAGGGATTAGGTCAGCCCCAGCATTTT
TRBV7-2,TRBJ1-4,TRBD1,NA,CASSLMGTGQEKLFF,TGTGCCAGCAGCTTAATGGGGACAGGGCAGGAAAAACTGTTTTTT
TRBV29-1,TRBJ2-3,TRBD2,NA,CSGTLAGGTDTQYF,TGCAGCGGCACCTTAGCGGGCGGCACAGATACGCAGTATTTT
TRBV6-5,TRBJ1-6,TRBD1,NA,CASRGTGAGDSPLHF,TGTGCCAGCAGGGGGACAGGGGCCGGAGATTCACCCCTCCACTTT
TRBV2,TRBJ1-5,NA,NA,CASRAQVYSNQPQHF,TGTGCCAGCAGGGCACAGGTCTATAGCAATCAGCCCCAGCATTTT
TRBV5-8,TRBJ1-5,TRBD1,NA,CASSSNRGSNQPQHF,TGTGCCAGCAGCTCAAACAGGGGGAGCAATCAGCCCCAGCATTTT
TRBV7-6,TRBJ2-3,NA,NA,CASSLALDRGDTQYF,TGTGCCAGCAGCTTAGCGCTCGACCGGGGAGATACGCAGTATTTT